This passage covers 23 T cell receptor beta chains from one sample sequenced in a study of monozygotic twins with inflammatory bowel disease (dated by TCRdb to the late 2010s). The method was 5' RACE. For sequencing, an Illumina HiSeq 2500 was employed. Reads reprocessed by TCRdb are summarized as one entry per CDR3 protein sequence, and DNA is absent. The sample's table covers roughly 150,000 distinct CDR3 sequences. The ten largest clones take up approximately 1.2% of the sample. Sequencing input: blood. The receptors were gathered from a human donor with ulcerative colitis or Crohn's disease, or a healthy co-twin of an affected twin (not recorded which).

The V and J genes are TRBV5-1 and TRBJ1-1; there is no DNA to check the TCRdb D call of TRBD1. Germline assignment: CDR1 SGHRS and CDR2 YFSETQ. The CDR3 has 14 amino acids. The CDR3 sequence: CASSSGQDNTEAFF.

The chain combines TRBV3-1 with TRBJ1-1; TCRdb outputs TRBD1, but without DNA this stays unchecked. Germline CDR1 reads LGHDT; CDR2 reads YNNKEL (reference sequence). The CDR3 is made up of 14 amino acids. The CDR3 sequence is CASSRQRGGTEAFF.

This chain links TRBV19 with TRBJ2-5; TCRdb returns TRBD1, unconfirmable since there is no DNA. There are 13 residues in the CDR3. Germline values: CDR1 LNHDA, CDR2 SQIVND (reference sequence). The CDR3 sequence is CASSPDREETQYF.

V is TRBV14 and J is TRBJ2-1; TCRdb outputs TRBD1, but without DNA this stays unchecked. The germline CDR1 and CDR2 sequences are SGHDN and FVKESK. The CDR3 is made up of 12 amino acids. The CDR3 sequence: CASSPGRRGYFF.

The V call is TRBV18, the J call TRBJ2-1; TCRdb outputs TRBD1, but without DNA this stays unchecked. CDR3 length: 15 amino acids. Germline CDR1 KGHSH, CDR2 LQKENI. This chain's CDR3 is CASSPGTGLRNEQFF.

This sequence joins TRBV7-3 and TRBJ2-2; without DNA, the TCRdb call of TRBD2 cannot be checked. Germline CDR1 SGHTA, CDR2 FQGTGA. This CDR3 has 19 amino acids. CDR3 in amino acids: CASSLSGLAGGINTGELFF.

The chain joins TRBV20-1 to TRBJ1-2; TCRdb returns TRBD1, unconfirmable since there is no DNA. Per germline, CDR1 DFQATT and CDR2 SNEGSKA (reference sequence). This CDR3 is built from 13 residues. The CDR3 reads CSARPTGGNGYTF.

The CDR3: CASRRGLAGAKETQYF. This rearrangement joins TRBV19 to TRBJ2-5; TCRdb outputs TRBD2, but without DNA this stays unchecked. The CDR3 totals 16 residues. Germline lookup yields CDR1 LNHDA and CDR2 SQIVND (reference sequence).

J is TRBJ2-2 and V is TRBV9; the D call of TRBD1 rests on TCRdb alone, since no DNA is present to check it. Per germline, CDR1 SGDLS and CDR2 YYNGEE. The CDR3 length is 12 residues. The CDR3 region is CASSPLSGELFF.

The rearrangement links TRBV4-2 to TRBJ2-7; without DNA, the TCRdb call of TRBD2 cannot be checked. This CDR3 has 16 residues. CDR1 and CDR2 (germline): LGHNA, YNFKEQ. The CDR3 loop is CASSSHSGLGAGEQYF.

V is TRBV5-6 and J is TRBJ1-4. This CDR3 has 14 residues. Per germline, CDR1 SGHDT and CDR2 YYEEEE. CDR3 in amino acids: CASSPRGREEKLFF.

CDR3 sequence reads: CASSSGPQSTDTQYF. The V call is TRBV7-9, the J call TRBJ2-3; TCRdb's D gene call, TRBD1, goes unchecked for lack of DNA. Germline values: CDR1 SEHNR, CDR2 FQNEAQ (reference sequence). The CDR3 is 15 amino acids.

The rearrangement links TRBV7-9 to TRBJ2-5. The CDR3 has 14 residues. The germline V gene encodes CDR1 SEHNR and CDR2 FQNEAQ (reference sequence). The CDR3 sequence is CASSQKVVGETQYF.

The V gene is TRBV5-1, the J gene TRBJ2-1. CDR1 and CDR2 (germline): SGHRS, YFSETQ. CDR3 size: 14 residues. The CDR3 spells CASSLALYYNEQFF.

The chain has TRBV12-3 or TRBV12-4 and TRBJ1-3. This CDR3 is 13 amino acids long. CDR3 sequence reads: CASSLGIGNTIYF.

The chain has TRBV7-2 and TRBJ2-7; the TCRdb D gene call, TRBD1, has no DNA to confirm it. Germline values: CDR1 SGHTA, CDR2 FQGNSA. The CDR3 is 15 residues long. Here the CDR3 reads CASSLKIQGGYEQYF.

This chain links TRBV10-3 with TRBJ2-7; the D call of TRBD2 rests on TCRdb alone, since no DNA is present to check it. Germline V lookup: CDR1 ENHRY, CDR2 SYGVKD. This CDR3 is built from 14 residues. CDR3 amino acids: CAISRLTSGNEQYF.

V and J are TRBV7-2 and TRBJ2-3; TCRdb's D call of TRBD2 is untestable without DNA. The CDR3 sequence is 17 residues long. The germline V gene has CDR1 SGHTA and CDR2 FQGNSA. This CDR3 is CASSLAVTLRETDTQYF.

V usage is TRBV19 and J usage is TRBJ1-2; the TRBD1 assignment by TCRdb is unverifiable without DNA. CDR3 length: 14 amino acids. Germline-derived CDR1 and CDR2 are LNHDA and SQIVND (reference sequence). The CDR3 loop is CASSSGTGLIGYTF.

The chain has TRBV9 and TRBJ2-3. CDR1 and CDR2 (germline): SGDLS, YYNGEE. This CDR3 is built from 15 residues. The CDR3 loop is CASSVVGWDTDTQYF.

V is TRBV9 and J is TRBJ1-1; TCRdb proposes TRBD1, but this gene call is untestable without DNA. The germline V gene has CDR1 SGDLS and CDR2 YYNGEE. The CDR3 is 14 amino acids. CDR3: CASSVAGGDTEAFF.

CDR3 amino acids: CASSYGGGETQYF. This chain connects TRBV6-5 to TRBJ2-5; TCRdb picks TRBD2, but there is no DNA to check that call. Germline loops: CDR1 MNHEY, CDR2 SVGAGI. The CDR3 length is 13 residues.

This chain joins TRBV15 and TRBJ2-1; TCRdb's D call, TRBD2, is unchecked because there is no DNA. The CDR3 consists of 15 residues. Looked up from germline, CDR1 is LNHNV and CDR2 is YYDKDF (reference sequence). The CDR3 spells CATSRERLALGEQFF.